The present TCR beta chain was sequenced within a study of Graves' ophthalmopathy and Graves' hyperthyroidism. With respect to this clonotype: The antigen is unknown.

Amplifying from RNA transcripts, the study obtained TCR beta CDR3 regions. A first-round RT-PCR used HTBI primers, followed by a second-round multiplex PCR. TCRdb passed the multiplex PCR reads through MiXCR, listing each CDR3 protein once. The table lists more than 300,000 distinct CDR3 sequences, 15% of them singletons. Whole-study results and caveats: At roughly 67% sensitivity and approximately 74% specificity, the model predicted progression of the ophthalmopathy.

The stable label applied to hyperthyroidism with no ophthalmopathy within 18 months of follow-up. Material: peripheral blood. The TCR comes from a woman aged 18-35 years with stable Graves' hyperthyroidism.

The CDR3 nucleotides are TGTGCCAGCAGAAGAAGACTAGCGGGGGCCGAAGAGACCCAGTACTTC. Its protein is CASRRRLAGAEETQYF. V is TRBV27 and J is TRBJ2-5, with TRBD2 matching over 12 bases. The CDR3 loop spans 16 amino acids. After removal of 6 bases from V and 3 bases from J, the junction contained 8 bases not matched to a gene. Germline CDR1 is MNHEY and CDR2 is SMNVEV (reference sequence).